Below, 8 T cell receptor beta chains from the same sample are listed, as sequenced in a study of cytomegalovirus exposure and HLA in healthy donors. This PCR relied on a set of 60 Vbeta primers and 13 Jbeta primers. The table came from immunoSEQ multiplex PCR; TCRdb's copy has only in-frame clones and leaves some out. The table lists 150,000 or so clones, 74% of them singletons. The sample taken for sequencing was PBMCs. These receptors all come from a man aged 25-40 years in good health and CMV-seronegative.

The sample holds one count of this clone. The chain has TRBV11-2 and TRBJ2-1, with 12 bases lining up with TRBD2. The CDR3 is 15 amino acids. Looked up from germline, CDR1 is SGHAT and CDR2 is FQNNGV. J gave up 9 bases and V 3 bases, and 6 bases lay outside the gene matches. This chain's CDR3 is CASSFLAGGLGEQFF. The CDR3 DNA is TGTGCCAGCAGCTTCCTAGCGGGGGGGCTAGGTGAGCAGTTCTTC.

In its sample, this clone was seen once. The chain is built from TRBV28 and TRBJ1-5; TRBD1 aligns across 10 bases. This CDR3 has 16 residues. J lost 0 bases, V lost 7 bases, and 6 bases had no gene match. Per the germline V gene, CDR1 is MDHEN and CDR2 is SYDVKM. The chain's CDR3 is CASIGTGVFSNQPQHF. CDR3 DNA sequence: TGTGCCAGCATAGGGACAGGGGTTTTTAGCAATCAGCCCCAGCATTTT. Variable domain in full (rest from reference TRBV28 and TRBJ1-5): DVKVTQSSRYLVKRTGEKVFLECVQDMDHENMFWYRQDPGLGLRLIYFSYDVKMKEKGDIPEGYSVSREKKERFSLILESASTNQTSMYLCASIGTGVFSNQPQHFGDGTRLSIL.

This chain uses TRBV28 with TRBJ2-6; 9 bases are shared with TRBD1. Germline-derived CDR1 and CDR2 are MDHEN and SYDVKM. The CDR3 spans 18 residues. The V and J ends lost 5 bases and 0 bases, in that order; junction bases with no gene match: 8. As DNA, the CDR3 is TGTGCCAGCAGTCTCCGGGACAGGGCCAGCTCTGGGGCCAACGTCCTGACTTTC. This gives the protein CASSLRDRASSGANVLTF.

This clone came up a few times. The J gene is TRBJ2-7, the V gene TRBV5-4; possibly TRBD2 for D (6 bases). The V gene's germline CDR1 is SGHNT and CDR2 YYREEE (reference sequence). V lost 0 bases and J lost 0, with 13 bases in between. The length of the CDR3 is 16 residues. The CDR3 region is CASSLAGGLGSYEQYF. Here the CDR3 DNA reads TGTGCCAGCAGCTTGGCCGGAGGGCTGGGCTCCTACGAGCAGTACTTC.

This clone has only a few counts. V is TRBV7-9 and J is TRBJ2-7, with D uncertain. Germline V CDR1 and CDR2: SEHNR, FQNEAQ (reference sequence). The CDR3 runs to 13 residues. Trimming shortened V by 1 base and J by 2 bases, and 6 bases separated the two germline ends. DNA of the CDR3: TGTGCCAGCAGCTTAGGCAGGACCTACGAGCAGTACTTC. Encoded protein: CASSLGRTYEQYF.

This clone showed up just once. The chain links TRBV18 to TRBJ1-3; D is uncertain. The V end was cut by 4 bases, the J end by 0 bases, with 13 bases between. Germline V gene data show CDR1 as KGHSH and CDR2 as LQKENI. The CDR3 totals 16 residues. In nucleotides, the CDR3 is TGTGCCAGCTCACTTCCCGCCACCAGCTCTGGAAACACCATATATTTT. Translated, it gives CASSLPATSSGNTIYF.

This clone was seen once. The chain joins TRBV5-5 to TRBJ2-7; the D gene is possibly TRBD2 (5 bases). The germline gives CDR1 SGHKS, CDR2 YYEKEE (reference sequence). The CDR3 totals 13 residues. The ends were cut back, 6 bases at V and 2 bases at J, with 12 bases in the middle. The DNA of the CDR3 is TGTGCCAGCACCCCGGGGATTACCTACGAGCAGTACTTC. It encodes CASTPGITYEQYF.

This clone showed up just a few times. The chain employs TRBV18 and TRBJ1-3; no firm D call. The CDR3 has 14 amino acids. CDR1 is KGHSH, CDR2 LQKENI, per germline. V shed 4 bases and J shed 3 bases, with 10 bases lying between them. CDR3: CASSLNPDGNTIYF. The CDR3 DNA reads as TGTGCCAGCTCACTCAACCCAGATGGAAACACCATATATTTT.